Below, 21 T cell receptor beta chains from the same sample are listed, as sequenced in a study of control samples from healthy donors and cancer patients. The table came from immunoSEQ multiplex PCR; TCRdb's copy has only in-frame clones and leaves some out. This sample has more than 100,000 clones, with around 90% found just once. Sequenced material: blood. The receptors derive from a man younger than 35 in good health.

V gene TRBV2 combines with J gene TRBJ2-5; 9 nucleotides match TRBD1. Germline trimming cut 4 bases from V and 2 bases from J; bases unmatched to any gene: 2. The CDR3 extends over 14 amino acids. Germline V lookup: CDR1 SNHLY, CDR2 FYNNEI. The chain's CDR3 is CASSGDRGQETQYF. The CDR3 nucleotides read TGTGCCAGCAGTGGCGACAGGGGGCAAGAGACCCAGTACTTC.

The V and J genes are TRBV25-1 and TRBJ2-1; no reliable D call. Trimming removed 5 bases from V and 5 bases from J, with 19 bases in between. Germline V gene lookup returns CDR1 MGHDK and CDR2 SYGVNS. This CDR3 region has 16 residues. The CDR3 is CASSTPRRPGHNEQFF. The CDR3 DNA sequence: TGTGCCAGCAGTACACCCCGCAGGCCTGGGCACAATGAGCAGTTCTTC.

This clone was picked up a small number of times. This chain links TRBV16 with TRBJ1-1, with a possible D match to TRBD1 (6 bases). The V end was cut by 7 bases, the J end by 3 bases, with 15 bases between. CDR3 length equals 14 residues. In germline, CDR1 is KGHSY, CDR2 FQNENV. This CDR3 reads CASTRGTLDTEAFF. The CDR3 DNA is TGTGCCAGCACCCGGGGGACATTGGACACTGAAGCTTTCTTT. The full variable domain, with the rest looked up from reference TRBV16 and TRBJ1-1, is GEEVAQTPKHLVRGEGQKAKLYCAPIKGHSYVFWYQQVLKNEFKFLISFQNENVFDETGMPKERFSAKCLPNSPCSLEIQATKLEDSAVYFCASTRGTLDTEAFFGQGTRLTVV.

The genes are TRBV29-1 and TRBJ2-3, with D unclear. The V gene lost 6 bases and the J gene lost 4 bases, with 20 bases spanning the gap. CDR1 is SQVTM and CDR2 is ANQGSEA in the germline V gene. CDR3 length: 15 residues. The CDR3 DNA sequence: TGCAGCGTCCAACGACCCGGGCCTTTGGCAGATACGCAGTATTTT. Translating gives CSVQRPGPLADTQYF.

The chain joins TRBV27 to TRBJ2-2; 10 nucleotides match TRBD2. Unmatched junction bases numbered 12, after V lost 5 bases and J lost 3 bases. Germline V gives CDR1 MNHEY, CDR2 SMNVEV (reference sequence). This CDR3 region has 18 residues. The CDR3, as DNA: TGTGCCAGCAGTCCCCGGGGGCTACTAGCGGGACACACCGGGGAGCTGTTTTTT. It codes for CASSPRGLLAGHTGELFF.

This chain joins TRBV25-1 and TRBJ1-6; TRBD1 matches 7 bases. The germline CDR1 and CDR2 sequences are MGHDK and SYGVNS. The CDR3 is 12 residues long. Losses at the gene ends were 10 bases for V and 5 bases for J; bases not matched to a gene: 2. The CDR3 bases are TGTGCCACGGGACAGAATAATTCACCCCTCCACTTT. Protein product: CATGQNNSPLHF.

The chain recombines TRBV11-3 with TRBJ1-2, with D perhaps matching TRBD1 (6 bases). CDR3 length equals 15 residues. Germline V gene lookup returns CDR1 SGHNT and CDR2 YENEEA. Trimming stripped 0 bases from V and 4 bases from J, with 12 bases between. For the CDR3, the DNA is TGTGCCAGCAGCTTAGATTCCGGCAGGGGCTATGGCTACACCTTC. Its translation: CASSLDSGRGYGYTF.

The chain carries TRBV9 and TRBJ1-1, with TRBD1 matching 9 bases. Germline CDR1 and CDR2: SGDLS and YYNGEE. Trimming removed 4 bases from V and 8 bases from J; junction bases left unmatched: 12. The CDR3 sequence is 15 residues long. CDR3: CASSPAGTGFFEAFF. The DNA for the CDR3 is TGTGCCAGCAGCCCGGCAGGGACAGGGTTCTTCGAAGCTTTCTTT.

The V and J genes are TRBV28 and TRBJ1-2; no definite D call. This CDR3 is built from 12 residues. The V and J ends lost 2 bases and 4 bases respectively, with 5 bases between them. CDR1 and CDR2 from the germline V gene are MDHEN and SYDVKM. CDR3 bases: TGTGCCAGCAGTTTAGGAGTCTATGGCTACACCTTC. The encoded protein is CASSLGVYGYTF.

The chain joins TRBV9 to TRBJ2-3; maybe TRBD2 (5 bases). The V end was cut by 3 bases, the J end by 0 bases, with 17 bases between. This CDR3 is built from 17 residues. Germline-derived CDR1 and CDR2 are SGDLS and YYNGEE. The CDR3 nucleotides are TGTGCCAGCAGCGGTAGAGAGGGCGCCATTAGCACAGATACGCAGTATTTT. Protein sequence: CASSGREGAISTDTQYF.

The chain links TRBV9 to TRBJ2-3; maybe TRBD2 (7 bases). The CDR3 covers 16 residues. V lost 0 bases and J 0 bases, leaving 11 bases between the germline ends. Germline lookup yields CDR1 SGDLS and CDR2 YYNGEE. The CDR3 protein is CASSVGGGLSTDTQYF. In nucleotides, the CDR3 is TGTGCCAGCAGCGTAGGCGGGGGCCTTAGCACAGATACGCAGTATTTT.

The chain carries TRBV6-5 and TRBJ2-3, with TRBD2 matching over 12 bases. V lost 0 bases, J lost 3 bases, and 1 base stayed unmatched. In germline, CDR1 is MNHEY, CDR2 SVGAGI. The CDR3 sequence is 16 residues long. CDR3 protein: CASSYSTSGRTDTQYF. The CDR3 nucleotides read TGTGCCAGCAGTTACTCGACTAGCGGGAGAACAGATACGCAGTATTTT.

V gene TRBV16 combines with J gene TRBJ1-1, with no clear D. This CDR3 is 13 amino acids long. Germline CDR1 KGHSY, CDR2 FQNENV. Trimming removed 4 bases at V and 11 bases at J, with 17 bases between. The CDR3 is CASSPGQVGWAFF. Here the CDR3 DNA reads TGTGCCAGCAGCCCCGGCCAGGTGGGTTGGGCTTTCTTT.

This CDR3 reads CASSVEGPLNDEQFF. The DNA for the CDR3 is TGTGCCAGCAGCGTAGAAGGGCCTCTGAACGATGAGCAGTTCTTC. This chain connects TRBV9 to TRBJ2-1; D remains ambiguous. The V end was cut by 0 bases, the J end by 8 bases, with 15 bases between. This CDR3 has 15 residues. The germline gives CDR1 SGDLS, CDR2 YYNGEE.

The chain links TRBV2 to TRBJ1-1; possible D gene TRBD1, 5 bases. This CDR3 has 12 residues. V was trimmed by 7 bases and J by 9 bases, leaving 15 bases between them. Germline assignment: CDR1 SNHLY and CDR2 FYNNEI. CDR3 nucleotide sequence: TGTGCCAGCATGTCCGGGGCTGATCAAGCTTTCTTT. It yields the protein CASMSGADQAFF.

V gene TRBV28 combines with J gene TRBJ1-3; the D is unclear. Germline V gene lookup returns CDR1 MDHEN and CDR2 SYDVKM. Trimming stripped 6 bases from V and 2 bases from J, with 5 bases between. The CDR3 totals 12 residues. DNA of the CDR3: TGTGCCAGCAGGGAGGCTGGAAACACCATATATTTT. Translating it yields CASREAGNTIYF.

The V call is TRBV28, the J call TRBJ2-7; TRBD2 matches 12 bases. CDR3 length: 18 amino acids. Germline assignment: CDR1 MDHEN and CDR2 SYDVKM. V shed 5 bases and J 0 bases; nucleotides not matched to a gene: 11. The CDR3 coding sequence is TGTGCCAGCAGTCTATTAGGGGTGACTAGCGGGAGCTCCTACGAGCAGTACGTC. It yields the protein CASSLLGVTSGSSYEQYV.

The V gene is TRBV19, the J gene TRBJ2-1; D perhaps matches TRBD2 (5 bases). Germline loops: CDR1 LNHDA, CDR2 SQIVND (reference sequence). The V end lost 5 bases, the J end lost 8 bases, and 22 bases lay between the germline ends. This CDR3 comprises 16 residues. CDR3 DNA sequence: TGTGCCAGTAGTGGAAGATGGGGTGTTCTGGGAGATGAGCAGTTCTTC. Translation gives CASSGRWGVLGDEQFF.

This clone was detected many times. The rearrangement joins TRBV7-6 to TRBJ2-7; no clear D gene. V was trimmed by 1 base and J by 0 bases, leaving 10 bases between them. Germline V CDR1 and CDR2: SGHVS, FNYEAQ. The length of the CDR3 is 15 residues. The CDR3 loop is CASSLGSLSSYEQYV. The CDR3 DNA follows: TGTGCCAGCAGCTTAGGGTCCCTTAGCTCCTACGAGCAGTACGTC.

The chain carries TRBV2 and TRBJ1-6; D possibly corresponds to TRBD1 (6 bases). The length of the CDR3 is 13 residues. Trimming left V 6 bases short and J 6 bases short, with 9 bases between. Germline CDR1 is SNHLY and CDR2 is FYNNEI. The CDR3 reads CASSGTSNSPLHF. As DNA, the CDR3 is TGTGCCAGCAGCGGGACATCTAATTCACCCCTCCACTTT.

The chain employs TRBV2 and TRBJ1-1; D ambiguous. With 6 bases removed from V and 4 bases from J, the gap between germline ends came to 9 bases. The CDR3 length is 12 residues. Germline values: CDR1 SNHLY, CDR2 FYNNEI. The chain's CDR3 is CASRQGVTEAFF. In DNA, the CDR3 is TGTGCCAGCAGGCAAGGAGTCACTGAAGCTTTCTTT.